The next 10 T cell receptor beta chains were all read from a single sample in a study of response to subunit inactivated influenza vaccine (dated by TCRdb to between 2017 and 2018). The library relied on RT-PCR. Sequencing used an Illumina HiSeq 2500. TCRdb trimmed the raw reads at Q25, called clones with MiXCR and kept productive beta chains. For every CDR3 protein sequence, its rows merge into one entry that carries the most common genes and DNA. The sample profile shows under 750,000 distinct CDR3 sequences; over 9.5% of them were found once. The top ten clones comprise roughly 10% of the sample. Specimen: PBMCs from blood, collected on the day of vaccination. These receptor sequences come from a man aged 50 to 59 who received an inactivated influenza vaccine. Donor details come from another sample of the same person, matched by shared clones.

This clonotype was observed at least ten times. The chain couples TRBV5-1 to TRBJ2-3, with 7 bases fitting TRBD1. CDR1 and CDR2 (germline): SGHRS, YFSETQ. This CDR3 contains 15 residues. Unmatched junction bases numbered 10, after V lost 4 bases and J lost 5 bases. CDR3 in DNA: TGCGCCAGCAGCGCCACGACAGGGTCTGGAGATACGCAGTATTTT. Amino acid sequence: CASSATTGSGDTQYF.

This chain uses TRBV6-2 or TRBV6-3 with TRBJ2-3, with 7 positions matching TRBD2. CDR1 is MNHEY, CDR2 SVGEGT, per germline. This CDR3 comprises 16 residues. The V segment lost 4 bases and the J segment 0 bases; nucleotides outside the gene matches: 7. The chain's CDR3 is CASSSGGLSSTDTQYF. CDR3 nucleotides: TGTGCCAGCAGTTCCGGGGGACTATCTAGCACAGATACGCAGTATTTT.

This clonotype was counted at least ten times. The V call is TRBV6-2 or TRBV6-3, the J call TRBJ2-5, with 9 bases fitting TRBD2. Per germline, CDR1 MNHEY and CDR2 SVGEGT. The V and J ends lost 3 bases and 4 bases, in that order; junction bases with no gene match: 9. The CDR3 is made up of 16 amino acids. The DNA for the CDR3 is TGTGCCAGCAGTTATCTAGCGGGAAAGTCCCGAGAGACCCAGTACTTC. Protein product: CASSYLAGKSRETQYF.

This chain uses TRBV29-1 with TRBJ2-7; TRBD1 is a possible D gene (5 bases). Germline V gene data show CDR1 as SQVTM and CDR2 as ANQGSEA. The V gene lost 0 bases and the J gene lost 2 bases, with 11 bases spanning the gap. The CDR3 loop spans 14 amino acids. The CDR3 DNA reads TGCAGCGTTGAAGATCTCGACAGCCCCTACGAGCAGTACTTC. Translating it yields CSVEDLDSPYEQYF.

This chain connects TRBV27 to TRBJ2-3; D is ambiguous. Trimming removed 5 bases at V and 0 bases at J, with 12 bases between. Germline V CDR1 and CDR2: MNHEY, SMNVEV (reference sequence). This CDR3 is built from 15 residues. The CDR3 loop reads CASSIRRASTDTQYF. CDR3 nucleotides: TGTGCCAGCAGTATAAGACGAGCGAGCACAGATACGCAGTATTTT.

This clonotype has only a few counts. The chain has TRBV29-1 and TRBJ1-5; 7 bases align to TRBD1. CDR3 length equals 15 residues. From germline, CDR1 is SQVTM and CDR2 ANQGSEA. With 7 bases clipped from V and 7 bases from J, the junction kept 16 bases outside the gene matches. The CDR3 nucleotides read TGCAGCGCCCGGATCGGCAGGGGGACGGGGCAGCCCCAGCATTTT. It codes for CSARIGRGTGQPQHF.

This clonotype was counted only a few times. V is TRBV29-1 and J is TRBJ1-3; 8 nucleotides agree with TRBD1. The CDR3 spans 15 residues. The V and J ends lost 7 bases and 0 bases, in that order; junction bases with no gene match: 8. The germline V gene has CDR1 SQVTM and CDR2 ANQGSEA. CDR3 in DNA: TGCAGCGCCCAGAGGGACAGGACCTCTGGAAACACCATATATTTT. This translates into CSAQRDRTSGNTIYF.

The genes are TRBV20-1 and TRBJ2-3; D may be TRBD2 (5 bases). The V gene lost 4 bases and the J gene lost 0 bases, with 8 bases spanning the gap. This CDR3 region has 13 residues. Germline V lookup: CDR1 DFQATT, CDR2 SNEGSKA (reference sequence). The CDR3 region has the DNA TGCAGTGCTACGCGGACTAGCACAGATACGCAGTATTTT. Its translation is CSATRTSTDTQYF.

The DNA for the CDR3 is TGTGCCAGCAGATGGGGGCAGTACTCCTACGAGCAGTACTTC. Its translation: CASRWGQYSYEQYF. The chain links TRBV6-1 to TRBJ2-7, with D maybe TRBD1 (6 bases). Trimming removed 6 bases from V and 0 bases from J, with 12 bases in between. The CDR3 extends over 14 amino acids. Germline V CDR1 and CDR2: MNHNS, SASEGT.

This clonotype was picked up a small number of times. The chain is built from TRBV20-1 and TRBJ2-3; tentatively, D is TRBD1 or TRBD2 (5 bases each). This CDR3 has 13 residues. Between the trimmed V and J ends, which lost 4 bases and 0 bases, there was a span of 8 bases. The germline gives CDR1 DFQATT, CDR2 SNEGSKA (reference sequence). CDR3 residues: CSANGGSTDTQYF. The CDR3 DNA sequence: TGCAGTGCTAATGGGGGAAGCACAGATACGCAGTATTTT.